What follows is one T cell receptor (beta chain) and its context. Antigen unknown. The sample comes from a study of cytomegalovirus exposure and HLA in healthy donors. The study, taken as a whole, reports: Both high specificity and high sensitivity reportedly marked the classifier's diagnosis of cytomegalovirus status.

The donors belonged to the roughly 130-subject validation cohort, separate from the roughly 650-subject first cohort. Profiling relied on immunoSEQ multiplex PCR, and the TCRdb table lists in-frame clones only, not all of them. This sample has about 330,000 clones, with more than 80% found just once. The clonotype was recovered from a woman aged 18-29 years in good health and CMV-seronegative. Sequencing was carried out using PBMCs.

This CDR3 is CASSQGLDVKKGVGELFF. The CDR3 coding sequence is TGCGCCAGCAGCCAGGGCCTCGACGTAAAAAAGGGGGTCGGGGAGCTGTTTTTT. The V call is TRBV5-1, the J call TRBJ2-2; tentatively, D is TRBD1 (6 bases). V was clipped by 4 bases and J by 7 bases, with 26 bases between them. From germline, CDR1 is SGHRS and CDR2 YFSETQ. The CDR3 runs 18 residues.